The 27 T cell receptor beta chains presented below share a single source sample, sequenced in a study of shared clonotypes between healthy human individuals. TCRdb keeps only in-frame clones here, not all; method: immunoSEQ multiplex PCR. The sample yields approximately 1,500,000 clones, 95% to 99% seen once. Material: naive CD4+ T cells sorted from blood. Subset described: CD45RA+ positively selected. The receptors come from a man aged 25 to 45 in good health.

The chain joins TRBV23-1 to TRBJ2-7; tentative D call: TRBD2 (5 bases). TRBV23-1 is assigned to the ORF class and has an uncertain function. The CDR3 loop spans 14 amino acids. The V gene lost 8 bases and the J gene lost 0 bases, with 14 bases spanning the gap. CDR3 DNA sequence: TGCGCCAGCCTCCGCGGGCAACCCTCCTACGAGCAGTACTTC. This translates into CASLRGQPSYEQYF.

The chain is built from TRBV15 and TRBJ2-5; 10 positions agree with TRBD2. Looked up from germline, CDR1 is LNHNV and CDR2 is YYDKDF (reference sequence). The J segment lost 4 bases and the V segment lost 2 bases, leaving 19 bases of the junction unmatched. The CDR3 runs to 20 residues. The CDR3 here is CATSRRFQPGLATIGETQYF. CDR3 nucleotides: TGTGCCACCAGCAGACGATTCCAACCGGGACTAGCGACCATCGGAGAGACCCAGTACTTC. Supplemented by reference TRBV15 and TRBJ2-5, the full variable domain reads DAMVIQNPRYQVTQFGKPVTLSCSQTLNHNVMYWYQQKSSQAPKLLFHYYDKDFNNEADTPDNFQSRRPNTSFCFLDIRSPGLGDTAMYLCATSRRFQPGLATIGETQYFGPGTRLLVL.

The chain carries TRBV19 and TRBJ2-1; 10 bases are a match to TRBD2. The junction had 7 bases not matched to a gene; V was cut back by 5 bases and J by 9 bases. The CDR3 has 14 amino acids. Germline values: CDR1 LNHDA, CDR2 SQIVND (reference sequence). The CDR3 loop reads CASSASGRVGEQFF. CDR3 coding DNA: TGTGCCAGTAGTGCAAGCGGGAGGGTGGGTGAGCAGTTCTTC. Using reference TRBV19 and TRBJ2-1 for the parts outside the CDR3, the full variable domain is DGGITQSPKYLFRKEGQNVTLSCEQNLNHDAMYWYRQDPGQGLRLIYYSQIVNDFQKGDIAEGYSVSREKKESFPLTVTSAQKNPTAFYLCASSASGRVGEQFFGPGTRLTVL.

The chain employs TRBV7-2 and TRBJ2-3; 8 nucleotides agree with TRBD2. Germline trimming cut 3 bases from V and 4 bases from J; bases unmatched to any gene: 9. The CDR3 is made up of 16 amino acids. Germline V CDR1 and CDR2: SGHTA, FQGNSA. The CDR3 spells CASSFFGREAPDTQYF. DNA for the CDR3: TGTGCCAGCAGCTTCTTTGGGCGGGAGGCACCAGATACGCAGTATTTT. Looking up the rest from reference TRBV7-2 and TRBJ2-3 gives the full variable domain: GAGVSQSPSNKVTEKGKDVELRCDPISGHTALYWYRQSLGQGLEFLIYFQGNSAPDKSGLPSDRFSAERTGGSVSTLTIQRTQQEDSAVYLCASSFFGREAPDTQYFGPGTRLTVL.

The CDR3 nucleotides are TGTGCCTGGAGTACCACTAGCGGGAGAAGAGAGACCCAGTACTTC. Translating gives CAWSTTSGRRETQYF. V is TRBV30 and J is TRBJ2-5; 11 bases align to TRBD2. Germline CDR1 and CDR2: GTSNPN and SVGIG (reference sequence). The CDR3 loop spans 15 amino acids. Trimming cost V 2 bases and J 4 bases; bases outside gene matches: 6.

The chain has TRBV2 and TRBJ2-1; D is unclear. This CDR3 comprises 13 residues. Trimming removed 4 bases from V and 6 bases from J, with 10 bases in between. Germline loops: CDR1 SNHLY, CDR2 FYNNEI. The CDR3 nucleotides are TGTGCCAGCAGTGGGGGTATGGGCAATGAGCAGTTCTTC. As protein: CASSGGMGNEQFF.

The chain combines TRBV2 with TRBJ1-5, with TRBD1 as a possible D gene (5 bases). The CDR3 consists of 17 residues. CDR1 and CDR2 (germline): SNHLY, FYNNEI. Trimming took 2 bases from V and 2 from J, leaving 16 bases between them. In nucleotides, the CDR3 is TGTGCCAGCAGTGAACCTGGTAGAGGCAGGGGCAATCAGCCCCAGCATTTT. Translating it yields CASSEPGRGRGNQPQHF.

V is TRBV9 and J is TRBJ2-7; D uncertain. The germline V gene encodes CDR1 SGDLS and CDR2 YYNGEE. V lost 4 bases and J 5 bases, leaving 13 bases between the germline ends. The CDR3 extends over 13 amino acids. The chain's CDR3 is CASSSRNRDEQYF. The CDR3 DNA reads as TGTGCCAGCAGCTCCCGAAATCGGGACGAGCAGTACTTC.

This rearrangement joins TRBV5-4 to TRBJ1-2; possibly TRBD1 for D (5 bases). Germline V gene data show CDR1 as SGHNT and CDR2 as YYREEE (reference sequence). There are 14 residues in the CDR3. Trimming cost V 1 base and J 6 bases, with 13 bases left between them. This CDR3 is CASSLPGREDGYTF. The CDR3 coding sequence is TGTGCCAGCAGCTTGCCGGGCAGGGAGGATGGCTACACCTTC.

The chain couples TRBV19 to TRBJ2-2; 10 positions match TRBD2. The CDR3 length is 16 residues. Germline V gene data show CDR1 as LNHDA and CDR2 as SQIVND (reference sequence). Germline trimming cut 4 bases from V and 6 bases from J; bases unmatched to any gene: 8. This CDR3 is CASSRALAGAAGELFF. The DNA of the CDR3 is TGTGCCAGTAGTAGGGCGCTAGCGGGAGCGGCCGGGGAGCTGTTTTTT.

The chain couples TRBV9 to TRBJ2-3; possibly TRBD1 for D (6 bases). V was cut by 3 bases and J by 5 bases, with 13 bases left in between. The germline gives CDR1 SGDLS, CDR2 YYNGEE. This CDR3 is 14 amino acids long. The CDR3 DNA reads TGTGCCAGCAGCGCCACCCCGACAGGAGATACGCAGTATTTT. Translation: CASSATPTGDTQYF.

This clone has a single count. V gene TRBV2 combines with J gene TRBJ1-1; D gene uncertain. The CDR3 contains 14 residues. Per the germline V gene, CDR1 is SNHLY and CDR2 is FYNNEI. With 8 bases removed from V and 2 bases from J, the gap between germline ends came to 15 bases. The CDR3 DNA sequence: TGTGCCAGCCAATGGACCCTACTTAACACTGAAGCTTTCTTT. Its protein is CASQWTLLNTEAFF. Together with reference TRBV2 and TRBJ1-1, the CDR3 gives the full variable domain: EPEVTQTPSHQVTQMGQEVILRCVPISNHLYFYWYRQILGQKVEFLVSFYNNEISEKSEIFDDQFSVERPDGSNFTLKIRSTKLEDSAMYFCASQWTLLNTEAFFGQGTRLTVV.

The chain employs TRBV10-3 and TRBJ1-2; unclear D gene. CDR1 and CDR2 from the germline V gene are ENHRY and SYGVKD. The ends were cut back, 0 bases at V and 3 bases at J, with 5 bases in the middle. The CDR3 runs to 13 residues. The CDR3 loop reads CAISESPDYGYTF. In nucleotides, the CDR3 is TGTGCCATCAGTGAGTCCCCCGACTATGGCTACACCTTC.

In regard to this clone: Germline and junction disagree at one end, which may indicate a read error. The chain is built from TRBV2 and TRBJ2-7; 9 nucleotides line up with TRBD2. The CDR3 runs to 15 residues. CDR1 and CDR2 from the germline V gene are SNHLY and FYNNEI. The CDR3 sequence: CASSYTSGSSYAQYF. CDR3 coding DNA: TGTGCCAGCAGCTACACTAGCGGGTCTTCCTACGCGCAGTACTTC.

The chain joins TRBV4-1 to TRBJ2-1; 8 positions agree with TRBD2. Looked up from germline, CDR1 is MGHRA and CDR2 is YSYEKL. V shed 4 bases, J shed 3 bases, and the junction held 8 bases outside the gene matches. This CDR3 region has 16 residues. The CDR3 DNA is TGCGCCAGCAGCCTCCAGCGGGAGCTAGGCTACAATGAGCAGTTCTTC. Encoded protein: CASSLQRELGYNEQFF.

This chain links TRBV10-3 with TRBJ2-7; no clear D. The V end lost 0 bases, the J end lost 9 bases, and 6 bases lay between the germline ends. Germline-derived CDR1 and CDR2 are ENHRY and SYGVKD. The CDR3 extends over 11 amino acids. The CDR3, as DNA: TGTGCCATCAGTGAGTCAATTGGGCAGTACTTC. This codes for CAISESIGQYF.

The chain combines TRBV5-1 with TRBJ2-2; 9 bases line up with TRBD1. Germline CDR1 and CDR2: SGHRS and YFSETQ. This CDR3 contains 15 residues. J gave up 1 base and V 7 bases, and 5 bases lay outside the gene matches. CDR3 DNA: TGCGCCAGCGCCGGGACAGGGTTGAACACCGGGGAGCTGTTTTTT. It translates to CASAGTGLNTGELFF.

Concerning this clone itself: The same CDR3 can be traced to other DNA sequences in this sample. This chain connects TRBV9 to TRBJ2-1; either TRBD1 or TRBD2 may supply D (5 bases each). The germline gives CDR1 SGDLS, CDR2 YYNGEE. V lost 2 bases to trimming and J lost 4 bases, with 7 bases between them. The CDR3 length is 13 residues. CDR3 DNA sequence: TGTGCCAGCAGCGTGGGACCATACAATGAGCAGTTCTTC. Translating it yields CASSVGPYNEQFF.

This CDR3 is CASSLGGEGDEQYF. The DNA for the CDR3 is TGCGCCAGCAGCTTGGGAGGGGAAGGCGACGAGCAGTACTTC. The chain recombines TRBV5-1 with TRBJ2-7; D assignment may be TRBD1 or TRBD2 (5 bases each). The CDR3 is made up of 14 amino acids. The germline gives CDR1 SGHRS, CDR2 YFSETQ. Trimming shortened V by 0 bases and J by 5 bases, and 12 bases separated the two germline ends.

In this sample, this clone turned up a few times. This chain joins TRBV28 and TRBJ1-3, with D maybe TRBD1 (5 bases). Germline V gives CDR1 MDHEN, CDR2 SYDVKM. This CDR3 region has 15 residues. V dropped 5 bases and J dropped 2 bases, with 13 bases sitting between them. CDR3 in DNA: TGTGCCAGCAGTACGTGGACACCCACTGGAAACACCATATATTTT. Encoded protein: CASSTWTPTGNTIYF. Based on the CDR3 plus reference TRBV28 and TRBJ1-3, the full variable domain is DVKVTQSSRYLVKRTGEKVFLECVQDMDHENMFWYRQDPGLGLRLIYFSYDVKMKEKGDIPEGYSVSREKKERFSLILESASTNQTSMYLCASSTWTPTGNTIYFGEGSWLTVV.

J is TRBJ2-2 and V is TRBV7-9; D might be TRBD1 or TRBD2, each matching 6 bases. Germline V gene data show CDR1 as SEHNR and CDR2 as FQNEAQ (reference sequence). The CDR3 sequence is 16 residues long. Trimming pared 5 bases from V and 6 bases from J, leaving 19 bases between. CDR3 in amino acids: CASSGSIGGPPGELFF. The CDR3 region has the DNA TGTGCCAGCAGCGGATCTATTGGGGGGCCACCCGGGGAGCTGTTTTTT.

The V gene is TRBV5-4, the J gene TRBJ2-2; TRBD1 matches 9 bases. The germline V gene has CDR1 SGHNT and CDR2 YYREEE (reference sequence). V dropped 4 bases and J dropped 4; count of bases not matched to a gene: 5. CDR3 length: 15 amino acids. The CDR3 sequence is CASSRTGDSTGELFF. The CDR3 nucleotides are TGTGCCAGCAGCAGGACAGGGGATAGCACCGGGGAGCTGTTTTTT.

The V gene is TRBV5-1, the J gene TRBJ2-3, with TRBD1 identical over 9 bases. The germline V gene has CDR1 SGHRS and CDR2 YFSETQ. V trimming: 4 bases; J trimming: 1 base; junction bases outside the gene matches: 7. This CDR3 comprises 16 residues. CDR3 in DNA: TGCGCCAGCAGCAAACAGGGGGCTATGGGCACAGATACGCAGTATTTT. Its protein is CASSKQGAMGTDTQYF.

In DNA, the CDR3 is TGTGCCAGCAGTTCTCGACAGGCGGTTGGCAATCAGCCCCAGCATTTT. Translated: CASSSRQAVGNQPQHF. The V gene is TRBV27, the J gene TRBJ1-5; tentative D call: TRBD1 (6 bases). Looked up from germline, CDR1 is MNHEY and CDR2 is SMNVEV (reference sequence). V lost 4 bases to trimming and J lost 2 bases, with 15 bases between them. The CDR3 is 16 amino acids.

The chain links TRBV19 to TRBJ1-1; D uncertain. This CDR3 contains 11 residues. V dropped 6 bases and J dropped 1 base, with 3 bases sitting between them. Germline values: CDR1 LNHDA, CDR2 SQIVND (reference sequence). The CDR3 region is CASRENTEAFF. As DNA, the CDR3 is TGTGCCAGTAGGGAGAACACTGAAGCTTTCTTT.

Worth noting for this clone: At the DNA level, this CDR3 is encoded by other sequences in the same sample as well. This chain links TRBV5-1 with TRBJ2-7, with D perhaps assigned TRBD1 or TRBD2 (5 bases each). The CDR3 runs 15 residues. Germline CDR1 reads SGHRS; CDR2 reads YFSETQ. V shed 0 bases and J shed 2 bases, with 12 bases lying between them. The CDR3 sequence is CASSLEQGRAYEQYF. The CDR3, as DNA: TGCGCCAGCAGCTTGGAGCAGGGACGGGCCTACGAGCAGTACTTC. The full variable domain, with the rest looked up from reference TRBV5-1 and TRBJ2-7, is KAGVTQTPRYLIKTRGQQVTLSCSPISGHRSVSWYQQTPGQGLQFLFEYFSETQRNKGNFPGRFSGRQFSNSRSEMNVSTLELGDSALYLCASSLEQGRAYEQYFGPGTRLTVT.

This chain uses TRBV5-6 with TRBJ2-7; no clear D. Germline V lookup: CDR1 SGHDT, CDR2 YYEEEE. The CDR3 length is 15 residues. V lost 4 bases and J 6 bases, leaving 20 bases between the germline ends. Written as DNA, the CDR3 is TGTGCCAGCAGCGCCCTGCGAGGCTCACATGGCGAGCAGTACTTC. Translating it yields CASSALRGSHGEQYF.